A single sample is the source of the 27 T cell receptor beta chains below, sequenced in a study of blood T cell repertoires in COVID-19. TCRdb's copy holds only in-frame clones and misses some; the assay was immunoSEQ multiplex PCR. The repertoire holds some 240,000 clones, with roughly 76% as singletons. Sequencing was carried out using peripheral blood. These receptor sequences come from a woman over 75 with COVID-19, enrolled during active disease.

This chain uses TRBV30 with TRBJ2-1; 14 bases agree with TRBD2. The CDR3 extends over 19 amino acids. CDR1 and CDR2 (germline): GTSNPN, SVGIG (reference sequence). J gave up 6 bases and V 0 bases, and 13 bases lay outside the gene matches. CDR3 nucleotides: TGTGCCTGGAGTGTGAGGACTAGCGGGGGGCTCTTTCTGGGCAATGAGCAGTTCTTC. Amino acids: CAWSVRTSGGLFLGNEQFF.

DNA for the CDR3: TGTGCCAGCTCATCGGTGGGAGTTGGAGGGAATGAGCAGTTCTTC. Translated, it gives CASSSVGVGGNEQFF. The chain combines TRBV18 with TRBJ2-1; D perhaps matches TRBD2 (6 bases). The CDR3 spans 15 residues. V was clipped by 5 bases and J by 7 bases, with 18 bases between them. From germline, CDR1 is KGHSH and CDR2 LQKENI.

The chain joins TRBV11-2 to TRBJ2-1, with 7 bases aligning to TRBD2. Germline lookup yields CDR1 SGHAT and CDR2 FQNNGV. This CDR3 is built from 15 residues. With 5 bases clipped from V and 0 bases from J, the junction kept 4 bases outside the gene matches. In DNA, the CDR3 is TGTGCCAGCAGCCTTTCTAGCGGCTCCTACAATGAGCAGTTCTTC. Its translation: CASSLSSGSYNEQFF.

This clone showed up just once. This chain connects TRBV7-3 to TRBJ2-2, with 7 bases identical to TRBD2. The germline V gene encodes CDR1 SGHTA and CDR2 FQGTGA. The trim removed 4 bases at V and 0 bases at J, leaving 5 bases unmatched. The CDR3 spans 16 residues. The CDR3 loop reads CASSSGGNANTGELFF. In DNA, the CDR3 is TGTGCCAGCAGCTCCGGGGGGAATGCGAACACCGGGGAGCTGTTTTTT.

This clone appeared a single time. The chain employs TRBV6-5 and TRBJ1-6; TRBD1 matches at 7 bases. V dropped 1 base and J dropped 7; count of bases not matched to a gene: 4. This CDR3 is built from 15 residues. Germline V gene sequence: CDR1 MNHEY, CDR2 SVGAGI. The DNA of the CDR3 is TGTGCCAGCAGTTACTGGGACAGTCCAAATTCACCCCTCCACTTT. Encoded protein: CASSYWDSPNSPLHF.

This clone was observed a single time. The chain carries TRBV3-1 (or the pseudogene TRBV3-2) and TRBJ1-2; 9 nucleotides line up with TRBD1. Germline values: CDR1 LGHDT, CDR2 YNNKEL (reference sequence). With V trimmed by 1 base and J by 2 bases, 2 bases remained unmatched. The CDR3 contains 15 residues. The DNA for the CDR3 is TGTGCCAGCAGCCAAGGGGACAGGGTCAACTATGGCTACACCTTC. It specifies CASSQGDRVNYGYTF.

This clone appeared a few times. The chain has TRBV7-9 and TRBJ2-7, with 10 bases that match TRBD1. Germline V gene sequence: CDR1 SEHNR, CDR2 FQNEAQ (reference sequence). This CDR3 spans 14 amino acids. V lost 3 bases and J lost 6; bases outside the gene matches: 5. The CDR3 DNA reads as TGTGCCAGCAGCTTGACAGGGGGCTTACGCGAGCAGTACTTC. Residues: CASSLTGGLREQYF. Full variable domain (missing parts from reference TRBV7-9 and TRBJ2-7): DTGVSQNPRHKITKRGQNVTFRCDPISEHNRLYWYRQTLGQGPEFLTYFQNEAQLEKSRLLSDRFSAERPKGSFSTLEIQRTEQGDSAMYLCASSLTGGLREQYFGPGTRLTVT.

This chain uses TRBV12-3 or TRBV12-4 with TRBJ2-1; D perhaps matches TRBD2 (6 bases). Trimming stripped 4 bases from V and 7 bases from J, with 8 bases between. This CDR3 comprises 12 residues. CDR3 sequence (DNA): TGTGCCAGCAGTTACGGGGGAAATGAGCAGTTCTTC. Translating it yields CASSYGGNEQFF.

The chain couples TRBV5-1 to TRBJ1-4; a weak D match, TRBD1 (6 bases). The CDR3 contains 14 residues. The ends were cut back, 9 bases at V and 4 bases at J, with 16 bases in the middle. CDR1 is SGHRS and CDR2 is YFSETQ in the germline V gene. This CDR3 reads CATTDRRDNEKLFF. Here the CDR3 DNA reads TGCGCCACCACAGACAGGCGAGATAATGAAAAACTGTTTTTT.

This clone has just one count. The chain recombines TRBV9 with TRBJ2-2, with D perhaps TRBD1 (6 bases). Per the germline V gene, CDR1 is SGDLS and CDR2 is YYNGEE. This CDR3 contains 14 residues. V was pared by 3 bases and J by 4 bases, with 10 bases between. As DNA, the CDR3 is TGTGCCAGCAGCGACAGGGTGGGCACCGGGGAGCTGTTTTTT. It translates to CASSDRVGTGELFF.

This clone has a single count. Mismatch with germline at one junction end may stem from a read error. J is TRBJ2-2 and V is TRBV7-7; 12 nucleotides agree with TRBD2. The germline gives CDR1 SSHAT, CDR2 FNYEAQ (reference sequence). This CDR3 is built from 15 residues. In DNA, the CDR3 is TGTGCTAGCAGCCCTAGCGGGGGGGTGACCGGGGAGCTGTTTTTT. Amino acids: CASSPSGGVTGELFF. The whole variable domain, filled in from reference TRBV7-7 and TRBJ2-2, reads GAGVSQSPRYKVTKRGQDVTLRCDPISSHATLYWYQQALGQGPEFLTYFNYEAQPDKSGLPSDRFSAERPEGSISTLTIQRTEQRDSAMYRCASSPSGGVTGELFFGEGSRLTVL.

The rearrangement links TRBV6-1 to TRBJ2-3; 13 nucleotides align to TRBD2. CDR3 size: 18 residues. The junction had 10 bases not matched to a gene; V was cut back by 4 bases and J by 3 bases. In germline, CDR1 is MNHNS, CDR2 SASEGT. In nucleotides, the CDR3 is TGTGCCAGCAGTGGCCTCGGGACTAGCGGGGAGTTTACAGATACGCAGTATTTT. It yields the protein CASSGLGTSGEFTDTQYF.

This clone was found a few times. The rearrangement links TRBV10-3 to TRBJ1-1; 8 bases align to TRBD1. Germline CDR1 ENHRY, CDR2 SYGVKD. V lost 2 bases, J lost 1 base, and 3 bases stayed unmatched. The CDR3 is made up of 15 amino acids. The CDR3 region has the DNA TGTGCCATCAGTGAGCCGGGGACAGGGAACACTGAAGCTTTCTTT. It is translated as CAISEPGTGNTEAFF.

This chain links TRBV6-2 or TRBV6-3 with TRBJ2-2; 8 nucleotides line up with TRBD2. Germline CDR1 and CDR2: MNHEY and SVGEGT. The junction had 6 bases not matched to a gene; V was cut back by 6 bases and J by 3 bases. The CDR3 totals 15 residues. The chain's CDR3 is CASSTLLADTGELFF. In DNA form, the CDR3 reads TGTGCCAGCAGCACATTACTAGCGGACACCGGGGAGCTGTTTTTT.

This clone was counted a few times. The chain employs TRBV6-5 and TRBJ2-1, with D perhaps TRBD1 (6 bases). Per the germline V gene, CDR1 is MNHEY and CDR2 is SVGAGI. The V end lost 2 bases, the J end lost 8 bases, and 7 bases lay between the germline ends. The CDR3 has 12 residues. The CDR3, as DNA: TGTGCCAGCAGTTACGAGGGGGATGAGCAGTTCTTC. It is translated as CASSYEGDEQFF.

The table lists this clone with a few counts. The genes are TRBV7-2 and TRBJ1-2; D not resolved. V lost 4 bases and J 4 bases, leaving 7 bases between the germline ends. Germline V gene data show CDR1 as SGHTA and CDR2 as FQGNSA. The CDR3 length is 12 residues. CDR3 sequence (DNA): TGTGCCAGCAGCTCCAACACCTATGGCTACACCTTC. It translates to CASSSNTYGYTF.

The rearrangement links TRBV29-1 to TRBJ1-1; D gene ambiguous. Per the germline V gene, CDR1 is SQVTM and CDR2 is ANQGSEA. V shed 2 bases and J shed 6 bases, with 13 bases lying between them. The CDR3 runs 13 residues. The CDR3 nucleotides are TGCAGCGTTGAAAGCCGGGGTAGGTCTGAAGCTTTCTTT. Residues: CSVESRGRSEAFF.

As concerns this clone: At one of its ends the junction is not consistent with the germline gene, which may arise from a read error. The rearrangement joins TRBV7-7 to TRBJ2-2; 8 nucleotides agree with TRBD2. The CDR3 covers 16 residues. Germline-derived CDR1 and CDR2 are SSHAT and FNYEAQ (reference sequence). The CDR3 DNA sequence: TGTGCTAGCAGCTTGCGAACTAGCGGAAACACCGGGGAGCTGTTTTTT. Residues: CASSLRTSGNTGELFF.

The chain employs TRBV3-1 (or the pseudogene TRBV3-2) and TRBJ2-7; 11 nucleotides line up with TRBD2. The CDR3 runs 17 residues. Germline CDR1 and CDR2: LGHDT and YNNKEL (reference sequence). V shed 4 bases, J shed 5 bases, and the junction held 13 bases outside the gene matches. This CDR3 reads CASSPFPTSGITDEQYF. The CDR3 DNA is TGTGCCAGCAGCCCCTTCCCGACTAGCGGGATAACCGACGAGCAGTACTTC.

The J gene is TRBJ1-3, the V gene TRBV6-6; D is perhaps TRBD1 (6 bases). Per germline, CDR1 MNHNY and CDR2 SVGAGI (reference sequence). CDR3 size: 15 residues. The V and J ends lost 3 bases and 0 bases respectively, with 9 bases between them. The CDR3 nucleotides are TGTGCCAGCAGTTATGGACAGACCTCTGGAAACACCATATATTTT. This sequence encodes CASSYGQTSGNTIYF.

The gene calls are TRBV5-4 and TRBJ2-1; 7 positions agree with TRBD1. The germline V gene has CDR1 SGHNT and CDR2 YYREEE (reference sequence). CDR3 length: 14 residues. V shed 5 bases and J 3 bases; nucleotides not matched to a gene: 5. The CDR3: CASSTRQGYNEQFF. The CDR3 region has the DNA TGTGCCAGCAGTACTAGACAGGGCTACAATGAGCAGTTCTTC.

This sequence joins TRBV29-1 and TRBJ2-3, with D perhaps matching TRBD2 (7 bases). This CDR3 is built from 13 residues. Germline CDR1 and CDR2: SQVTM and ANQGSEA. Trimming left V 5 bases short and J 5 bases short, with 14 bases between. The CDR3 DNA follows: TGCAGCGTTTCCGTGGGGGGGCGAGATACGCAGTATTTT. Translation: CSVSVGGRDTQYF.

V gene TRBV5-1 combines with J gene TRBJ2-1; 8 positions agree with TRBD1. V shed 4 bases and J 4 bases; nucleotides not matched to a gene: 4. Germline-derived CDR1 and CDR2 are SGHRS and YFSETQ. The CDR3 has 14 amino acids. The CDR3 DNA is TGCGCCAGCAGCCCGGGACAGGTATACAATGAGCAGTTCTTC. Translation gives CASSPGQVYNEQFF.

V usage is TRBV28 and J usage is TRBJ1-1, with D hard to call. Germline-derived CDR1 and CDR2 are MDHEN and SYDVKM. Trimming shortened V by 7 bases and J by 1 base, and 7 bases separated the two germline ends. CDR3 length: 12 amino acids. In DNA, the CDR3 is TGTGCCAGCACTACGCCGAACACTGAAGCTTTCTTT. Translated: CASTTPNTEAFF.

The V and J genes are TRBV6-5 and TRBJ1-5, with 7 bases matching TRBD1. CDR1 and CDR2 (germline): MNHEY, SVGAGI. This CDR3 is built from 14 residues. V shed 8 bases and J 5 bases; nucleotides not matched to a gene: 9. CDR3 nucleotide sequence: TGTGCCAGCGTCCAGACAGGGATTGATCAGCCCCAGCATTTT. It encodes CASVQTGIDQPQHF.

The V and J genes are TRBV28 and TRBJ1-2; 8 positions agree with TRBD1. Germline CDR1 is MDHEN and CDR2 is SYDVKM. The ends lost 6 bases at V and 5 bases at J; junction bases unmatched: 5. CDR3 length equals 13 residues. CDR3: CASRAGGPYGYTF. CDR3 sequence (DNA): TGTGCCAGCAGGGCAGGGGGCCCATATGGCTACACCTTC.

As to this clone: The junction departs from the called germline gene at one end, perhaps through a read error. The V and J genes are TRBV7-7 and TRBJ2-5; TRBD1 agrees at 7 bases. Germline V lookup: CDR1 SSHAT, CDR2 FNYEAQ (reference sequence). This CDR3 is 12 amino acids long. CDR3 amino acids: CASSGRGETQYF. CDR3 coding DNA: TGTGCTAGCAGTGGCAGGGGGGAGACCCAGTACTTC.